This note documents a single T cell receptor (beta chain) sequence. The target antigen is unknown. The CDR3 totals 14 residues. Germline-derived CDR1 and CDR2 are MNHEY and SVGEGT. Trimming left V 5 bases short and J 7 bases short, with 17 bases between. TCRdb called the reads again in MiXCR, with one record for every CDR3 protein. The sample has about 570,000 distinct CDR3 sequences, 35% to 50% seen once. These data are taken from a study of T cell repertoires in cytomegalovirus infection. Looking at the study overall: CMV infection plus the matching HLA type was flagged by public TCR beta signatures.

Overall study results and limits: Predominance within the ex vivo response was attributable to HLA-C-restricted CMV-specific TCR beta clonotypes.

The specimen was cultured PBMCs, collected from culture after CMV antigen stimulation. The clonotype comes from a human donor in good health (CMV status not recorded). Some clones in this sample may be carry-over from other donors' samples. V gene TRBV6-2 or TRBV6-3 combines with J gene TRBJ1-2; D ambiguous. CDR3 nucleotides: TGTGCCAGCAGTGAAGGCGTTCCTCCCGGTGGCTACACCTTC. Its protein is CASSEGVPPGGYTF.